The T cell receptor (beta chain) described here comes from a study of cytomegalovirus exposure and HLA in healthy donors. Overall study results and limits: The authors confirmed in vitro that three CMV-associated chains were specific for CMV antigens.

The CDR3 length is 14 residues. With 2 bases clipped from V and 9 bases from J, the junction kept 5 bases outside the gene matches. The V gene's germline CDR1 is MDHEN and CDR2 SYDVKM. Of note for this clone: The antigen is not known.

Primers for the PCR totalled 60 Vbeta and 13 Jbeta. The table came from immunoSEQ multiplex PCR; TCRdb's copy has only in-frame clones and leaves some out. The sample has over 150,000 clones, just under 80% seen once; the top ten hold around 1.3%. The sequencing sample was made of PBMCs. The source is a woman between 45 and 60 years old in good health and CMV-seronegative. The chain uses TRBV28 and TRBJ2-1, with 9 bases that match TRBD2. This chain's CDR3 is CASSLRREGVEQFF. The CDR3 coding sequence is TGTGCCAGCAGTTTAAGGCGGGAGGGTGTTGAGCAGTTCTTC.